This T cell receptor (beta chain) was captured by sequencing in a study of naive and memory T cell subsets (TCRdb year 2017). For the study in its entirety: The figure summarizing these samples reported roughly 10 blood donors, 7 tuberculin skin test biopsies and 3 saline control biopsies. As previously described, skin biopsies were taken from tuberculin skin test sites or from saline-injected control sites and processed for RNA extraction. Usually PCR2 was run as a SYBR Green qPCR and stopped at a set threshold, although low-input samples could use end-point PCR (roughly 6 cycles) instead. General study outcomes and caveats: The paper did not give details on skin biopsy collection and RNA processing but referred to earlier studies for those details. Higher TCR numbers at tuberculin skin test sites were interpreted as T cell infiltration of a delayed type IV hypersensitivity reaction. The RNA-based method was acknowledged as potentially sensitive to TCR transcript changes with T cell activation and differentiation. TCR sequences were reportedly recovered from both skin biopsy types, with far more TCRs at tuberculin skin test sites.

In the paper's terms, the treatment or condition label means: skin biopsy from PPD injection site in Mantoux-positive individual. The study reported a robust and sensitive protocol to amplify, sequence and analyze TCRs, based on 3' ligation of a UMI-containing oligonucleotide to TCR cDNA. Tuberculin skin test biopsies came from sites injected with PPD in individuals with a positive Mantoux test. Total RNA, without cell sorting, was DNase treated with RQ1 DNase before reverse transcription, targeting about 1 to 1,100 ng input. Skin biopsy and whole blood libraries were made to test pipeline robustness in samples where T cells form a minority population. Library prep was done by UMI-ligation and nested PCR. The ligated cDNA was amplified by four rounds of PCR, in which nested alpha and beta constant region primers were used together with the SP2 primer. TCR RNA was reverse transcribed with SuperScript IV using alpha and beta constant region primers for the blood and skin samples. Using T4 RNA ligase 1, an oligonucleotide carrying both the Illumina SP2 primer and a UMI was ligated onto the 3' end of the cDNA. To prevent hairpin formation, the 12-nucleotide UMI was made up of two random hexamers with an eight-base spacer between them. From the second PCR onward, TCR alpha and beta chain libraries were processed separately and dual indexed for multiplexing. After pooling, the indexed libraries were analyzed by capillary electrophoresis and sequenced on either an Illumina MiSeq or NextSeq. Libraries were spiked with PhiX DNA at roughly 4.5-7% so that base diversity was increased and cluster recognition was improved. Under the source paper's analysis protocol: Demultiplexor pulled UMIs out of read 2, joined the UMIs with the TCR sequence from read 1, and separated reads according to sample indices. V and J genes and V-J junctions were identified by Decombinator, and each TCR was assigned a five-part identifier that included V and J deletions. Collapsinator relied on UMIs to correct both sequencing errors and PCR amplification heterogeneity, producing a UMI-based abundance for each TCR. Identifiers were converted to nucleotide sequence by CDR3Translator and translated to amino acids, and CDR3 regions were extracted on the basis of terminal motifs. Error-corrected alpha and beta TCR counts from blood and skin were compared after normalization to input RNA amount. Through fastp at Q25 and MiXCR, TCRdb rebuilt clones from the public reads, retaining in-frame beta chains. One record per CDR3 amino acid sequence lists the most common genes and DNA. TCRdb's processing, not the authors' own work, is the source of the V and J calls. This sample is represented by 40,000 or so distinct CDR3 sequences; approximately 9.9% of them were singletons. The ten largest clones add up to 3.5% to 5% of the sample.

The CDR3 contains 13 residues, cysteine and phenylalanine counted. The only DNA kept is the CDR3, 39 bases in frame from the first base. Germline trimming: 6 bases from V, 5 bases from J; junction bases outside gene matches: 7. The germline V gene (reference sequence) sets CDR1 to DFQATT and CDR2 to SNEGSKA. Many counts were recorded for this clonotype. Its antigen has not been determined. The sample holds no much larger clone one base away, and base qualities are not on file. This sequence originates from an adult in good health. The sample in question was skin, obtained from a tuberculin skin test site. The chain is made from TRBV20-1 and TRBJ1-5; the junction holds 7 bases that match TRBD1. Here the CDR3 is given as CSATRGSDQPQHF. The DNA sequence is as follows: TGCAGTGCCACCAGGGGGTCCGATCAGCCCCAGCATTTT.